This T cell receptor beta chain was identified in a study of T cells in Graves' hyperthyroidism and ophthalmopathy. As regards this clonotype: The antigen is undetermined.

Findings of the study overall: The authors' 13 V-J model separated ophthalmopathy from stable hyperthyroidism.

Between the trimmed V and J ends, which lost 0 bases and 6 bases, there was a span of 9 bases. CDR1 DFQATT and CDR2 SNEGSKA come from the germline V gene (reference sequence). CDR3 length equals 12 residues. Amplification of TCR beta CDR3 regions was performed using RNA transcripts as template. Using the HTBI primer set, a first-round RT-PCR was run on the TCR CDR3. TCRdb re-derived calls from the multiplex PCR reads in MiXCR, one entry per CDR3 protein. The profile covers around 600,000 distinct CDR3 sequences, with about 45% appearing a single time and about 7.2% taken by the ten largest. The sequence came from an adult man with Graves' disease, either hyperthyroidism or ophthalmopathy (not recorded which). The sequencing sample was made of peripheral blood or thyroid tissue (not recorded which). The chain combines TRBV20-1 with TRBJ2-7; D is perhaps TRBD2 (5 bases). The CDR3 spells CSARDTLAEQYF. The CDR3 DNA reads TGCAGTGCTAGAGATACCCTAGCCGAGCAGTACTTC.